Sequencing of this T cell receptor beta chain was carried out in a study of cytomegalovirus exposure and HLA in healthy donors. The CDR3 has 15 residues. The germline V gene has CDR1 SGHDN and CDR2 FVKESK. V trimming: 6 bases; J trimming: 10 bases; junction bases outside the gene matches: 14. Study-level points and caveats: The records held CMV serostatus as the only immune exposure information. Later on, an analysis found that several of the most significant clusters appeared to be linked to common viral pathogens, which included parvovirus B19.

A remark on this clone: Its matching antigen is unknown.

60 Vbeta and 13 Jbeta primers were used in PCR. Data came from immunoSEQ multiplex PCR; TCRdb stores just in-frame clones and leaves some out. The table has around 150,000 clones, 80% seen once. Sequences were obtained from PBMCs. The rearrangement uses TRBV14 and TRBJ2-1; 8 bases line up with TRBD1. This TCR was sampled from a man in his forties in good health and CMV-seropositive. The CDR3 reads CASSRLTGGFLEQFF. In DNA form, the CDR3 reads TGTGCCAGCAGTCGACTTACAGGGGGGTTTTTGGAGCAGTTCTTC.